These 6 T cell receptor beta chains came from one sample sequenced in a study of blood T cells in healthy people across ages. Then a second PCR, running roughly 6 to 12 cycles, was carried out with a sample-barcoded 5' primer and a J-beta primer mix. A single record per CDR3 protein comes from TCRdb applying MiXCR to the 5' RACE reads. Seen here are some 1.4 million distinct CDR3 sequences, 42% observed once, and the top ten hold roughly 7.9%. The specimen was blood. All receptors derive from a woman between 18 and 30 years old in good health.

Written as DNA, the CDR3 is TGTGCCAGCAAACCCACGACAGGGCCCACCTACGAGCAGTACTTC. Its protein is CASKPTTGPTYEQYF. The rearrangement joins TRBV28 to TRBJ2-7; 7 bases line up with TRBD1. The CDR3 has 15 amino acids. Germline V gene lookup returns CDR1 MDHEN and CDR2 SYDVKM. Trimming took 7 bases from V and 2 from J; bases not matched to a gene: 11.

This clonotype appeared once. The CDR3 DNA reads TGTGCCAGACCGACCCGGGACAGGGGGCAGAACACCGGGGAGCTGTTTTTT. This encodes CARPTRDRGQNTGELFF. The rearrangement links TRBV12-3 or TRBV12-4 to TRBJ2-2; 12 nucleotides agree with TRBD1. The CDR3 totals 17 residues. Trimming at V came to 9 bases and at J to 1 base, leaving 9 bases not matched to a gene.

The table lists this clonotype with a few counts. V is TRBV29-1 and J is TRBJ1-5, with TRBD1 matching 7 bases. V dropped 4 bases and J dropped 7; count of bases not matched to a gene: 7. In germline, CDR1 is SQVTM, CDR2 ANQGSEA. The CDR3 consists of 13 residues. The CDR3 coding sequence is TGCAGCGTTGTGGGGGACAGTCTCCAGCCCCAGCATTTT. This sequence encodes CSVVGDSLQPQHF.

This clonotype came up a few times. The chain uses TRBV7-2 and TRBJ2-3, with D perhaps being TRBD1 or TRBD2 (5 bases each). Germline values: CDR1 SGHTA, CDR2 FQGNSA. CDR3 size: 16 residues. V was trimmed by 1 base and J by 2 bases, leaving 13 bases between them. Here the CDR3 reads CASSLGTGRNTDTQYF. In DNA form, the CDR3 reads TGTGCCAGCAGCTTAGGGACGGGACGAAACACAGATACGCAGTATTTT.

V is TRBV12-3 or TRBV12-4 and J is TRBJ1-4; 7 bases align to TRBD1. The length of the CDR3 is 17 residues. Germline trimming cut 1 base from V and 4 bases from J; bases unmatched to any gene: 9. The CDR3 spells CASSLEWGTGVNEKLFF. The CDR3 DNA follows: TGTGCCAGCAGTTTAGAATGGGGTACAGGGGTTAATGAAAAACTGTTTTTT.

V usage is TRBV10-3 and J usage is TRBJ1-4; possibly TRBD1 for D (6 bases). Germline CDR1 reads ENHRY; CDR2 reads SYGVKD. CDR3 size: 14 residues. Trimming removed 4 bases from V and 7 bases from J, with 13 bases in between. CDR3 protein: CAISGGAPGEKLFF. Here the CDR3 DNA reads TGTGCCATCAGTGGGGGGGCGCCGGGTGAAAAACTGTTTTTT.